This T cell receptor (beta chain) stems from a study of blood T cell repertoires in COVID-19. Study overall: Samples of COVID-19 (acute and convalescent) were obtained from the United States, Italy and Spain. PBMCs, B-cell-depleted T cells, or T cells provided the cDNA or gDNA that made up the material.

Under the authors' procedure: By means of reference gene primer amplification, nucleated cell counts were estimated. The assay was immunoSEQ multiplex PCR, and TCRdb's table has in-frame clones only and misses some. The D gene and trimming were derived from the DNA, and the V and J assignments and clone size from that table. This table has tens of thousands of clones, roughly 90% appearing once. From germline, CDR1 is SEHNR and CDR2 FQNEAQ (reference sequence). The CDR3 length is 14 residues. The V end was cut by 2 bases, the J end by 6 bases, with 14 bases between. This TCR came from a human donor in a cohort sampled during active COVID-19. The material sequenced was peripheral blood. The gene calls are TRBV7-9 and TRBJ2-7; D ambiguous. CDR3 protein: CASSLSAPAAEQYF. The CDR3 coding sequence is TGTGCCAGCAGCTTAAGCGCCCCAGCCGCCGAGCAGTACTTC.